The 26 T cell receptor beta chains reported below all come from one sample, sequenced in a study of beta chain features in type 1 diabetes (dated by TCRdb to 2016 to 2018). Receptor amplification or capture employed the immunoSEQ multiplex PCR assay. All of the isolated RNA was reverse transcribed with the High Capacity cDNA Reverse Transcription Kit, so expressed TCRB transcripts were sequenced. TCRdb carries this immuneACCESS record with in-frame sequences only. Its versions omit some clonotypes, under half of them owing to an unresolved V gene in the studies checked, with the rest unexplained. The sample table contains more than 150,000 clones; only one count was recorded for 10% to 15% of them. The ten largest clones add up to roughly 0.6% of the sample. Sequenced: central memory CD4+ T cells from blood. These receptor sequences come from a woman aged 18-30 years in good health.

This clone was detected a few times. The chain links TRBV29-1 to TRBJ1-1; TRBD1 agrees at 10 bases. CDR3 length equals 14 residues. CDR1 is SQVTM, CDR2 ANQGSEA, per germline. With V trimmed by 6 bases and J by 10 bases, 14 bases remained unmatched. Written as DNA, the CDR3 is TGCAGCGTCGCTGGGACAGGGGCCACAGGCCGAGCTTTCTTT. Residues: CSVAGTGATGRAFF.

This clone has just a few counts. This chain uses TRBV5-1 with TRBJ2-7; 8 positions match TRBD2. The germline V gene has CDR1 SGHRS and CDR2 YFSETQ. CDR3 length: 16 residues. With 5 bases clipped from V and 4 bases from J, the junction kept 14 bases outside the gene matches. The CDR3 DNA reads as TGCGCCAGCAGTCGCGGAGGGGTAGCGGGACTTTACGAGCAGTACTTC. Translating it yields CASSRGGVAGLYEQYF. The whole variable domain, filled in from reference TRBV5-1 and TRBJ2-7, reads KAGVTQTPRYLIKTRGQQVTLSCSPISGHRSVSWYQQTPGQGLQFLFEYFSETQRNKGNFPGRFSGRQFSNSRSEMNVSTLELGDSALYLCASSRGGVAGLYEQYFGPGTRLTVT.

The DNA for the CDR3 is TGTGCCAGCAGCGGGACACCTAGCAATCAGCCCCAGCATTTT. Encoded protein: CASSGTPSNQPQHF. The chain employs TRBV9 and TRBJ1-5; D perhaps matches TRBD1 (5 bases). This CDR3 has 14 amino acids. V lost 3 bases and J 0 bases, leaving 7 bases between the germline ends. Germline CDR1 reads SGDLS; CDR2 reads YYNGEE.

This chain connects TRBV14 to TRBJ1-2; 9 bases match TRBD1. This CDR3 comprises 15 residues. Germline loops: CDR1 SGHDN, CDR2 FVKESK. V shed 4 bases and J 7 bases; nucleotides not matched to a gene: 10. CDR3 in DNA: TGTGCCAGCAGCCCCTTACACAGGACAGGGGTTGGCTACACCTTC. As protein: CASSPLHRTGVGYTF.

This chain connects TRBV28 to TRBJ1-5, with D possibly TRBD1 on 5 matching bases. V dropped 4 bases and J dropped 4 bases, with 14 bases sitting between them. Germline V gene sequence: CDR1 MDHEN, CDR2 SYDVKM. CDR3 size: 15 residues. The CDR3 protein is CASSSPGGGNQPQHF. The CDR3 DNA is TGTGCCAGCAGTTCCCCTGGGGGGGGGAATCAGCCCCAGCATTTT.

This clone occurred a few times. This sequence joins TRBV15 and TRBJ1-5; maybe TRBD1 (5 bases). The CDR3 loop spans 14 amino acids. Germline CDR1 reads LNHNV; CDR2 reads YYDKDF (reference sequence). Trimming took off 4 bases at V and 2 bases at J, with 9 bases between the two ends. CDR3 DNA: TGTGCCACCAGCACTTCGGGGGGCAATCAGCCCCAGCATTTT. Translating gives CATSTSGGNQPQHF.

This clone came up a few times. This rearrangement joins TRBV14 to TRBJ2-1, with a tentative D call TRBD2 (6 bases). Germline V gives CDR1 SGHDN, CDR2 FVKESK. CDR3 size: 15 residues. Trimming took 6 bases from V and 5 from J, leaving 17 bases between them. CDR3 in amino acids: CASRPYGGFDNEQFF. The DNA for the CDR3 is TGTGCCAGCAGGCCTTATGGAGGGTTCGACAATGAGCAGTTCTTC.

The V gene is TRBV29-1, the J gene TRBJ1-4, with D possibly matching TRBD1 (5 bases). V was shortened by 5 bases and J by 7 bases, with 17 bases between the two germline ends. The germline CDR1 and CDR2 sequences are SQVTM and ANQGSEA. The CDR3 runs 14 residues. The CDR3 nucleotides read TGCAGCGTTATCAGGGCCGGTAGTGGTGAAAAACTGTTTTTT. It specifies CSVIRAGSGEKLFF.

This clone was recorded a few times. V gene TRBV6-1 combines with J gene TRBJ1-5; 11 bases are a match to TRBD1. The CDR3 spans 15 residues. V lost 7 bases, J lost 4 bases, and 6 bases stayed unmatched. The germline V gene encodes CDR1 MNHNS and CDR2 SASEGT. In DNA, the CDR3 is TGTGCCAGCAACCCGGGACAGGGGGGAAATCAGCCCCAGCATTTT. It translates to CASNPGQGGNQPQHF.

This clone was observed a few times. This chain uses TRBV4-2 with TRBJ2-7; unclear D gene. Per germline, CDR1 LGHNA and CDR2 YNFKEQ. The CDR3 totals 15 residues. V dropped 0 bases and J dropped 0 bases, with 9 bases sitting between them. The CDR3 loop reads CASSQENSLSYEQYF. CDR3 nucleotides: TGTGCCAGCAGCCAAGAAAACAGCCTCTCCTACGAGCAGTACTTC.

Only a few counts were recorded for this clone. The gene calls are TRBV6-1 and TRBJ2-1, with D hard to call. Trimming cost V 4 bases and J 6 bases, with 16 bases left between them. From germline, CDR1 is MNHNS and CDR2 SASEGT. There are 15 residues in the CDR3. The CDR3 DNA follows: TGTGCCAGCAGTGTATCCCCATTACTTGTCAATGAGCAGTTCTTC. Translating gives CASSVSPLLVNEQFF.

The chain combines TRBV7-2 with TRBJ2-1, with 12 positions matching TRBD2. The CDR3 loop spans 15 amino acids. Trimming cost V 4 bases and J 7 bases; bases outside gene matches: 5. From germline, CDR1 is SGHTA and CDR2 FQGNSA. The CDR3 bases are TGTGCCAGCAGCTCAACTAGCGGGAGGTGGAATGAGCAGTTCTTC. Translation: CASSSTSGRWNEQFF.

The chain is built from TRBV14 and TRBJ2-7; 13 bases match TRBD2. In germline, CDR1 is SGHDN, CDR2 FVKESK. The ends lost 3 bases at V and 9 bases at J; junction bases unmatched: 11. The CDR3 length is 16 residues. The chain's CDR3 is CASSQLTSGRAGGQYF. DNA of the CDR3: TGTGCCAGCAGCCAGCTAACTAGCGGGAGGGCCGGAGGGCAGTACTTC.

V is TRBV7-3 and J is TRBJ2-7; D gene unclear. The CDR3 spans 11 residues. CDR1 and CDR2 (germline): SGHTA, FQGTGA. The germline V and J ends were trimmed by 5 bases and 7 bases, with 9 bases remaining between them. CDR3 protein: CASSPSSEQYF. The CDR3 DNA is TGTGCCAGCAGCCCCTCTAGTGAGCAGTACTTC.

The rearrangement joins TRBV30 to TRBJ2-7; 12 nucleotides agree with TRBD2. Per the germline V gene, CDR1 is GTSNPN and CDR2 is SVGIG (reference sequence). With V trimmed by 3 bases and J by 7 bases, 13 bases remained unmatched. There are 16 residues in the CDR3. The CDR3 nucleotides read TGTGCCTGGAGCGCTAGCGGGAGGGCGTTAGTAGAAGAGCAGTACTTC. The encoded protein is CAWSASGRALVEEQYF. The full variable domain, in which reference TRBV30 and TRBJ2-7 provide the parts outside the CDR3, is SQTIHQWPATLVQPVGSPLSLECTVEGTSNPNLYWYRQAAGRGLQLLFYSVGIGQISSEVPQNLSASRPQDRQFILSSKKLLLSDSGFYLCAWSASGRALVEEQYFGPGTRLTVT.

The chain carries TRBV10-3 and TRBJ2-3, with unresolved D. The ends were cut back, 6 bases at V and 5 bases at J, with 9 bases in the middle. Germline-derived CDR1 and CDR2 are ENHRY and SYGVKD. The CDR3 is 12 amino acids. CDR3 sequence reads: CAISDSKDTQYF. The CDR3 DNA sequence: TGTGCCATCAGCGACTCGAAAGATACGCAGTATTTT.

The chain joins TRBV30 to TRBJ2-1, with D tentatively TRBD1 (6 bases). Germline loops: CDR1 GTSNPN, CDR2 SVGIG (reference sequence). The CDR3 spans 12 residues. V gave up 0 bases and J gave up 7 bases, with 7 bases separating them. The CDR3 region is CAWSVQGNEQFF. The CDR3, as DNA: TGTGCCTGGAGTGTGCAGGGGAATGAGCAGTTCTTC.

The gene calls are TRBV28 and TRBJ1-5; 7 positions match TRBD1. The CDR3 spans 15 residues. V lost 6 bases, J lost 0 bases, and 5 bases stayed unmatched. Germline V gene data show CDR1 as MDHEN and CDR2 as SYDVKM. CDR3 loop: CASRAAGGSNQPQHF. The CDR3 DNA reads TGTGCCAGCAGGGCCGCAGGGGGTAGCAATCAGCCCCAGCATTTT.

CDR3 DNA sequence: TGCGCCAGCAGTAAAACCGGGACAGGGAACACTGAAGCTTTCTTT. Translating gives CASSKTGTGNTEAFF. J is TRBJ1-1 and V is TRBV10-2; 8 bases fit TRBD1. With 5 bases clipped from V and 1 base from J, the junction kept 6 bases outside the gene matches. The CDR3 has 15 amino acids. CDR1 and CDR2 (germline): WSHSY, SAAADI.

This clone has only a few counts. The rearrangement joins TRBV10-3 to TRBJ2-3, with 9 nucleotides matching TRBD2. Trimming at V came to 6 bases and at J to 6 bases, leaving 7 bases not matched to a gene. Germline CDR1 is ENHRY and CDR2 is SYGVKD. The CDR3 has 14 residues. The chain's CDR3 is CAIRLSGRADTQYF. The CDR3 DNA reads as TGTGCCATCAGACTTAGCGGGAGAGCCGATACGCAGTATTTT.

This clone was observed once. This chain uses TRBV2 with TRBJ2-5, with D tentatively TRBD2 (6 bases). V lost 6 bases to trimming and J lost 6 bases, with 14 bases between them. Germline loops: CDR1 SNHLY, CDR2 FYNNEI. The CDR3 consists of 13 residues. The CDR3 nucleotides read TGTGCCAGCAGGGCCCCGCGGGGAAAGACCCAGTACTTC. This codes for CASRAPRGKTQYF.

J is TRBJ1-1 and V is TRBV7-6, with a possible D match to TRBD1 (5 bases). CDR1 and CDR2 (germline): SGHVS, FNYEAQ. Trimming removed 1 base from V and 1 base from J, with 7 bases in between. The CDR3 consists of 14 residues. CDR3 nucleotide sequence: TGTGCCAGCAGCTTAGGACAGAAGAACACTGAAGCTTTCTTT. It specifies CASSLGQKNTEAFF.

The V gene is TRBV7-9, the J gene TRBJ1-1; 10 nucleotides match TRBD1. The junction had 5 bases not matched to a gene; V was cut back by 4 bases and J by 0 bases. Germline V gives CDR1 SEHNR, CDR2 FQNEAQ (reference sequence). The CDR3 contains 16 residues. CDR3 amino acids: CASSSGTGALNTEAFF. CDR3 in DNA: TGTGCCAGCAGCTCCGGGACAGGGGCTTTGAACACTGAAGCTTTCTTT.

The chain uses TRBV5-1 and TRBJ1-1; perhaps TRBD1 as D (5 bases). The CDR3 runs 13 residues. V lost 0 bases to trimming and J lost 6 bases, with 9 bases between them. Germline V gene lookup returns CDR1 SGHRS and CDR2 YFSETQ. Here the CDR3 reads CASSLAGGSEAFF. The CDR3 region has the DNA TGCGCCAGCAGCTTGGCCGGGGGGTCTGAAGCTTTCTTT.

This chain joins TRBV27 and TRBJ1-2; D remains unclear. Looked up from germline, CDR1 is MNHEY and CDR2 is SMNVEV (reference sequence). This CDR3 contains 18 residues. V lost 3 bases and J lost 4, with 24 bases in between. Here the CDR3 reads CASSLRAGPTVAGYGYTF. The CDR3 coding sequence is TGTGCCAGCAGTTTGCGAGCGGGCCCCACAGTGGCCGGCTATGGCTACACCTTC.

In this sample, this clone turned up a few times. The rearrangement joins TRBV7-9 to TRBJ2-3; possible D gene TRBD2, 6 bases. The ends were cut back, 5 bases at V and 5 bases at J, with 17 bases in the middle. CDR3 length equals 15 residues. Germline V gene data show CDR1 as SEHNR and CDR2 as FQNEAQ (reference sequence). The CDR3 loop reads CASSPPGRGKDTQYF. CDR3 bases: TGTGCCAGCAGCCCCCCCGGGCGGGGCAAAGATACGCAGTATTTT. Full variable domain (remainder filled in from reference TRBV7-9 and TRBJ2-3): DTGVSQNPRHKITKRGQNVTFRCDPISEHNRLYWYRQTLGQGPEFLTYFQNEAQLEKSRLLSDRFSAERPKGSFSTLEIQRTEQGDSAMYLCASSPPGRGKDTQYFGPGTRLTVL.